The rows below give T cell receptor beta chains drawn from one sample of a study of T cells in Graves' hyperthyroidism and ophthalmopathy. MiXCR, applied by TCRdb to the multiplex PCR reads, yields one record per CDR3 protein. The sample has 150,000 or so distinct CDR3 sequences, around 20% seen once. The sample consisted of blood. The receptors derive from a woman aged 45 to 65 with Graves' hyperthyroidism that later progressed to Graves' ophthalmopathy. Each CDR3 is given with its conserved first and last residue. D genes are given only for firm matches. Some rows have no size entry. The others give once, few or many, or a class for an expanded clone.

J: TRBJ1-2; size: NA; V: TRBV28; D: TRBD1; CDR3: CASSFRGQGHGYTF; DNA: TGTGCCAGCAGTTTCCGCGGACAGGGGCATGGCTACACCTTC
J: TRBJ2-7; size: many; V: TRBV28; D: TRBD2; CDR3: CASSSSGSLAYEQYF; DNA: TGTGCCAGCAGTTCTAGCGGGAGTTTGGCCTACGAGCAGTACTTC
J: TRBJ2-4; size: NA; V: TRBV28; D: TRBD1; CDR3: CASSSSGQGAKNIQYF; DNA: TGTGCCAGCAGTTCCTCTGGACAGGGAGCCAAAAACATTCAGTACTTC
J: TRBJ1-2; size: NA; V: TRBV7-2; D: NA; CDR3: CASSLLSGHGYTF; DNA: TGTGCCAGCAGCTTATTATCGGGCCATGGCTACACCTTC
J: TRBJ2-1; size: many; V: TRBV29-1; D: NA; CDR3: CSVVNPGRSLDNEQFF; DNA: TGCAGCGTTGTAAACCCGGGACGCAGTTTGGACAATGAGCAGTTCTTC
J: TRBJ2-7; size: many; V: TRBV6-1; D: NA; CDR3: CASSQTPRLEQYF; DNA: TGTGCCAGCAGTCAGACCCCCCGGCTAGAGCAGTACTTC
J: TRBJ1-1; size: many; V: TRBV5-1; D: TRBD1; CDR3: CASSLGTGGTNTEAFF; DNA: TGCGCCAGCAGCTTGGGGACAGGGGGCACGAACACTGAAGCTTTCTTT
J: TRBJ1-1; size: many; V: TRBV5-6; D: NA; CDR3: CASSLSAGNTEAFF; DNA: TGTGCCAGCAGCTTGTCGGCAGGGAACACTGAAGCTTTCTTT
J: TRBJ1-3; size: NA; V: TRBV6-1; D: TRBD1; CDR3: CASSYGDRGFSLSGNTIYF; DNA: TGTGCCAGCAGTTATGGAGACAGGGGGTTTAGCTTATCTGGAAACACCATATATTTT
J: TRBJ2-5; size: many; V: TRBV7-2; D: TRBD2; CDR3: CASSLRAGGAETQYF; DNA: TGTGCCAGCAGCTTGAGAGCGGGAGGAGCCGAGACCCAGTACTTC
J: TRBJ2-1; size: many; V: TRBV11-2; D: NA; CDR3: CASSLFRELSYNEQFF; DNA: TGTGCCAGCAGCTTATTCCGGGAGTTATCCTACAATGAGCAGTTCTTC
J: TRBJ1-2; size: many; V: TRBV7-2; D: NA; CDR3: CASSTNPYGGYTF; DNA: TGTGCCAGCAGCACCAACCCATATGGCGGCTACACCTTC
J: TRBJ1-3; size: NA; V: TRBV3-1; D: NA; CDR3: CASSRGNTIYF; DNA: TGTGCCAGCAGCCGTGGAAACACCATATATTTT